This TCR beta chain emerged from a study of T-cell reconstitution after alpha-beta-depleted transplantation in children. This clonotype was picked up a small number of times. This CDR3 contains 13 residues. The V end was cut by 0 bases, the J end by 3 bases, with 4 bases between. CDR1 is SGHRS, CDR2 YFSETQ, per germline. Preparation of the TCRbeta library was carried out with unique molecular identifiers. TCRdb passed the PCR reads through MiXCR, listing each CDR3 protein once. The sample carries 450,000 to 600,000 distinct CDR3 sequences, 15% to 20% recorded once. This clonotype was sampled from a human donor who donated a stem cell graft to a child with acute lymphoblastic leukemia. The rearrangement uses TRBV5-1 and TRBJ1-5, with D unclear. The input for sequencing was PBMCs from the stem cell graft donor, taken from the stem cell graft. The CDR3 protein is CASSLEVNQPQHF. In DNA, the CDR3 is TGCGCCAGCAGCTTGGAGGTCAATCAGCCCCAGCATTTT.